The 30 T cell receptor beta chains given below trace back to one sample, sequenced in a study of human T cells and chemical hapten exposure. MiXCR, run by TCRdb on the RACE reads, gives a single entry per CDR3 protein. The sample lists roughly 96,000 distinct CDR3 sequences, about a tenth occurring once. Time point given: patch test 2, 6 weeks after DPC sensitization. As for treatment: therapeutic diphenylcyclopropenone sensitization with weekly scalp DPC. The material was whole blood, obtained in connection with sensitization to the hapten diphenylcyclopropenone (DPC). These receptors were taken from a woman in her forties with alopecia areata. Some clones in this sample may be carry-over from other donors' samples.

This clonotype came up many times. This sequence joins TRBV5-1 and TRBJ2-1, with D uncertain. The CDR3 has 13 amino acids. The V and J ends lost 0 bases and 7 bases respectively, with 8 bases between them. The germline CDR1 and CDR2 sequences are SGHRS and YFSETQ. The CDR3 DNA reads as TGCGCCAGCAGCTTGGGGCAGTTAAATGAGCAGTTCTTC. This codes for CASSLGQLNEQFF.

This clonotype has ten or more counts. The V and J genes are TRBV7-8 and TRBJ2-5; TRBD1 matches at 9 bases. Germline CDR1 is SGHVS and CDR2 is FQNEAQ. V was clipped by 2 bases and J by 7 bases; unmatched bases: 11. The CDR3 is 16 residues long. The CDR3 DNA is TGTGCCAGCAGCTTACACAGGGGGCGCAGACGAGTGACCCAGTACTTC. This encodes CASSLHRGRRRVTQYF.

This clonotype was recorded a few times. The chain couples TRBV11-1 to TRBJ2-5; 10 bases agree with TRBD1. Trimming removed 5 bases from V and 5 bases from J; junction bases left unmatched: 5. The length of the CDR3 is 14 residues. CDR1 and CDR2 (germline): SGHAT, FQDESV (reference sequence). The CDR3 is CASSDWDRGETQYF. CDR3 nucleotides: TGTGCCAGCAGCGACTGGGACAGGGGTGAGACCCAGTACTTC.

The sample holds many counts of this clonotype. The chain combines TRBV7-9 with TRBJ1-2; perhaps TRBD1 as D (5 bases). V lost 1 base and J 4 bases, leaving 13 bases between the germline ends. The CDR3 consists of 15 residues. Germline V gene lookup returns CDR1 SEHNR and CDR2 FQNEAQ (reference sequence). CDR3 loop: CASSLEATGVYGYTF. The CDR3 nucleotides read TGTGCCAGCAGCTTAGAAGCTACGGGGGTCTATGGCTACACCTTC.

This clonotype was found many times. DNA for the CDR3: TGTGCCAGCCTCCCTCCGGGACAGGTGAACACTGAAGCTTTCTTT. It specifies CASLPPGQVNTEAFF. The gene calls are TRBV28 and TRBJ1-1; 8 bases map to TRBD1. Germline V CDR1 and CDR2: MDHEN, SYDVKM. J gave up 0 bases and V 8 bases, and 8 bases lay outside the gene matches. The CDR3 is made up of 15 amino acids.

At least ten counts were recorded for this clonotype. CDR3 DNA: TGTGCCACCAGTGATTTCCAGGGAATGGGAGCTTTCTTT. Its translation: CATSDFQGMGAFF. The chain uses TRBV24-1 and TRBJ1-1; tentative D call: TRBD1 (5 bases). CDR3 length: 13 residues. V was shortened by 1 base and J by 10 bases, with 12 bases between the two germline ends. CDR1 KGHDR and CDR2 SFDVKD come from the germline V gene.

This clonotype showed up just a few times. The V gene is TRBV20-1, the J gene TRBJ2-3, with D possibly being TRBD1 or TRBD2 (5 bases each). There are 13 residues in the CDR3. V dropped 0 bases and J dropped 6 bases, with 10 bases sitting between them. Looked up from germline, CDR1 is DFQATT and CDR2 is SNEGSKA (reference sequence). The CDR3 region has the DNA TGCAGTGCTAGAGATGAGGGGCGGGATACGCAGTATTTT. Its translation: CSARDEGRDTQYF.

This clonotype was seen only a few times. V gene TRBV19 combines with J gene TRBJ2-7; a weak D match, TRBD2 (6 bases). Trimming took off 3 bases at V and 2 bases at J, with 11 bases between the two ends. CDR1 and CDR2 from the germline V gene are LNHDA and SQIVND (reference sequence). This CDR3 spans 14 amino acids. CDR3 DNA sequence: TGTGCCAGTAGTATTCAAGGAGGGGCCTACGAGCAGTACTTC. Translated, it gives CASSIQGGAYEQYF.

The rearrangement uses TRBV4-3 and TRBJ1-4; the D gene is possibly TRBD1 (5 bases). The CDR3 has 15 residues. With 5 bases removed from V and 7 bases from J, the gap between germline ends came to 17 bases. The germline V gene encodes CDR1 LGHNA and CDR2 YSLEER. The CDR3, as DNA: TGCGCCAGCAGCGGGCGAGACACGAGGGGTGAAAAACTGTTTTTT. It codes for CASSGRDTRGEKLFF.

V and J are TRBV28 and TRBJ1-5, with unresolved D. Looked up from germline, CDR1 is MDHEN and CDR2 is SYDVKM. The CDR3 covers 16 residues. Trimming removed 8 bases from V and 6 bases from J, with 23 bases in between. In DNA form, the CDR3 reads TGTGCCAGCCCGCCAGGAGCGGCAGACCCCTTTCAGCCCCAGCATTTT. This sequence encodes CASPPGAADPFQPQHF.

This clonotype was observed at least ten times. The chain joins TRBV6-2 or TRBV6-3 to TRBJ1-5; D might be TRBD1 (5 bases). Germline CDR1 reads MNHEY; CDR2 reads SVGEGT. V lost 8 bases to trimming and J lost 3 bases, with 14 bases between them. The CDR3 is 14 residues long. CDR3 DNA: TGTGCCAGCTGGGGAGACAGTTTCAATCAGCCCCAGCATTTT. Translation gives CASWGDSFNQPQHF.

This clonotype was recorded a few times. The chain combines TRBV29-1 with TRBJ2-7; no firm D call. The V gene lost 4 bases and the J gene lost 2 bases, with 9 bases spanning the gap. The germline V gene has CDR1 SQVTM and CDR2 ANQGSEA. This CDR3 is built from 12 residues. Here the CDR3 DNA reads TGCAGCGTTGGGGCAGGTCCCTACGAGCAGTACTTC. Protein sequence: CSVGAGPYEQYF.

This clonotype was found many times. The chain recombines TRBV6-6 with TRBJ2-2, with TRBD2 matching 9 bases. Germline loops: CDR1 MNHNY, CDR2 SVGAGI (reference sequence). The CDR3 totals 16 residues. The trim removed 5 bases at V and 5 bases at J, leaving 9 bases unmatched. The CDR3 loop reads CASSTSGTSITGELFF. For the CDR3, the DNA is TGTGCCAGCAGTACTTCCGGGACTAGCATTACCGGGGAGCTGTTTTTT.

The chain has TRBV6-2 or TRBV6-3 and TRBJ2-7; D ambiguous. V was clipped by 10 bases and J by 0 bases, with 10 bases between them. Germline CDR1 reads MNHEY; CDR2 reads SVGEGT. CDR3 length: 12 residues. CDR3 nucleotides: TGTGCCACCTCCCAAAGCTCCTACGAGCAGTACTTC. It codes for CATSQSSYEQYF.

This clonotype was counted many times. The V call is TRBV4-2, the J call TRBJ2-2; no clear D. The V end lost 7 bases, the J end lost 0 bases, and 9 bases lay between the germline ends. This CDR3 contains 14 residues. From germline, CDR1 is LGHNA and CDR2 YNFKEQ. CDR3 sequence: CASKRETNTGELFF. CDR3 DNA: TGTGCCAGCAAAAGGGAAACGAACACCGGGGAGCTGTTTTTT.

This clonotype was counted at least ten times. The J gene is TRBJ2-1, the V gene TRBV6-5; D might be TRBD1 (5 bases). This CDR3 spans 13 amino acids. CDR1 is MNHEY and CDR2 is SVGAGI in the germline V gene. Trimming left V 2 bases short and J 9 bases short, with 11 bases between. CDR3 protein: CASSYGALTEQFF. The CDR3 DNA follows: TGTGCCAGCAGTTACGGGGCCCTTACTGAGCAGTTCTTC.

This clonotype appeared many times. This chain links TRBV28 with TRBJ2-7; D is uncertain. V was cut by 8 bases and J by 2 bases, with 4 bases left in between. Germline CDR1 reads MDHEN; CDR2 reads SYDVKM. CDR3 length: 10 amino acids. CDR3 residues: CASGPYEQYF. The CDR3 DNA follows: TGTGCCAGCGGCCCCTACGAGCAGTACTTC. Full variable domain (rest looked up from reference TRBV28 and TRBJ2-7): DVKVTQSSRYLVKRTGEKVFLECVQDMDHENMFWYRQDPGLGLRLIYFSYDVKMKEKGDIPEGYSVSREKKERFSLILESASTNQTSMYLCASGPYEQYFGPGTRLTVT.

This clonotype has more than one count but fewer than ten. The chain is built from TRBV7-2 and TRBJ2-3, with 12 bases that match TRBD2. The CDR3 has 16 residues. The junction had 3 bases not matched to a gene; V was cut back by 2 bases and J by 3 bases. The germline gives CDR1 SGHTA, CDR2 FQGNSA. The CDR3 loop is CASSLRTSGITDTQYF. The CDR3 bases are TGTGCCAGCAGCTTACGGACTAGCGGGATAACAGATACGCAGTATTTT.

This chain joins TRBV28 and TRBJ1-4; D may be TRBD1 (5 bases). The V end lost 7 bases, the J end lost 7 bases, and 19 bases lay between the germline ends. CDR3 length equals 15 residues. CDR1 and CDR2 (germline): MDHEN, SYDVKM. The CDR3 DNA is TGTGCCAGCATCAAAAACGGGGGGAGGAGTGAAAAACTGTTTTTT. Protein product: CASIKNGGRSEKLFF. Using reference TRBV28 and TRBJ1-4 for the parts outside the CDR3, the full variable domain is DVKVTQSSRYLVKRTGEKVFLECVQDMDHENMFWYRQDPGLGLRLIYFSYDVKMKEKGDIPEGYSVSREKKERFSLILESASTNQTSMYLCASIKNGGRSEKLFFGSGTQLSVL.

In its sample, this clonotype was seen many times. The V call is TRBV5-1, the J call TRBJ1-4; D unclear. V shed 0 bases and J shed 3 bases, with 6 bases lying between them. The CDR3 contains 14 residues. The V gene's germline CDR1 is SGHRS and CDR2 YFSETQ. The CDR3 DNA follows: TGCGCCAGCAGCTTGGAAGGGCCTAATGAAAAACTGTTTTTT. Its protein product is CASSLEGPNEKLFF.

This chain links TRBV12-3 or TRBV12-4 with TRBJ2-5; D may be TRBD1 (8 bases). Trimming left V 3 bases short and J 13 bases short, with 30 bases between. This CDR3 is built from 17 residues. The DNA for the CDR3 is TGTGCCAGCAGTTTCGGACGAAGGGACAGGTCCTCTGCGGGGGCGTACTTC. It yields the protein CASSFGRRDRSSAGAYF.

This clonotype was seen more than once but under ten times. The V call is TRBV6-2 or TRBV6-3, the J call TRBJ2-7, with 8 positions matching TRBD2. With 6 bases clipped from V and 4 bases from J, the junction kept 8 bases outside the gene matches. From germline, CDR1 is MNHEY and CDR2 SVGEGT. This CDR3 comprises 14 residues. Here the CDR3 reads CASRDSGSLYEQYF. The CDR3 DNA sequence: TGTGCCAGCAGGGACAGCGGGAGCCTGTACGAGCAGTACTTC.

This clonotype has a handful of counts. This chain joins TRBV15 and TRBJ2-7; no firm D call. V lost 0 bases to trimming and J lost 8 bases, with 8 bases between them. CDR3 size: 12 residues. From germline, CDR1 is LNHNV and CDR2 YYDKDF (reference sequence). CDR3: CATSRDWRQQYF. The DNA of the CDR3 is TGTGCCACCAGCAGAGATTGGCGCCAGCAGTACTTC. The full variable domain, completed using reference TRBV15 and TRBJ2-7, is DAMVIQNPRYQVTQFGKPVTLSCSQTLNHNVMYWYQQKSSQAPKLLFHYYDKDFNNEADTPDNFQSRRPNTSFCFLDIRSPGLGDTAMYLCATSRDWRQQYFGPGTRLTVT.

This clonotype has only a few counts. V gene TRBV28 combines with J gene TRBJ1-4; possible D gene TRBD1, 5 bases. The CDR3 spans 13 residues. Germline lookup yields CDR1 MDHEN and CDR2 SYDVKM. The V gene lost 6 bases and the J gene lost 6 bases, with 11 bases spanning the gap. The CDR3 sequence: CASSTGGYEKLFF. The CDR3 DNA reads as TGTGCCAGCAGCACCGGGGGTTATGAAAAACTGTTTTTT.

This rearrangement joins TRBV19 to TRBJ2-1; D unclear. Between the trimmed V and J ends, which lost 8 bases and 9 bases, there was a span of 20 bases. This CDR3 region has 14 residues. Germline V gene lookup returns CDR1 LNHDA and CDR2 SQIVND (reference sequence). CDR3 loop: CASGDRLRSGEQFF. The CDR3 coding sequence is TGTGCCAGTGGCGATAGACTCCGTTCGGGTGAGCAGTTCTTC.

This clonotype was counted ten times or more. This chain joins TRBV7-2 and TRBJ2-3; 12 bases are a match to TRBD2. CDR3 length: 17 amino acids. V was clipped by 5 bases and J by 1 base; unmatched bases: 7. Germline CDR1 reads SGHTA; CDR2 reads FQGNSA. In nucleotides, the CDR3 is TGTGCCAGCAGCCAACGACTAGCGGGGGACCGCACAGATACGCAGTATTTT. Translation: CASSQRLAGDRTDTQYF.

This clonotype occurred many times. This chain connects TRBV2 to TRBJ2-5; a weak D match, TRBD1 (6 bases). Germline V CDR1 and CDR2: SNHLY, FYNNEI. Between the trimmed V and J ends, which lost 11 bases and 5 bases, there was a span of 12 bases. This CDR3 is built from 11 residues. In DNA, the CDR3 is TGTGCCGACCGGACAGAGGAGACCCAGTACTTC. Amino acids: CADRTEETQYF.

This clonotype was detected a few times. This CDR3 is CASSLAGDEKLFF. The DNA for the CDR3 is TGTGCCAGCAGCTTAGCGGGGGATGAAAAACTGTTTTTT. The chain has TRBV7-9 and TRBJ1-4; D may be TRBD1 (5 bases). The CDR3 sequence is 13 residues long. CDR1 and CDR2 (germline): SEHNR, FQNEAQ (reference sequence). V dropped 0 bases and J dropped 6 bases, with 5 bases sitting between them.

This clonotype was observed at least ten times. The genes are TRBV6-2 or TRBV6-3 and TRBJ2-6; D gene unclear. The germline V and J ends were trimmed by 6 bases and 4 bases, with 10 bases remaining between them. The CDR3 length is 14 residues. The germline V gene encodes CDR1 MNHEY and CDR2 SVGEGT. CDR3 nucleotide sequence: TGTGCCAGCAGCCTCCTAGGCGGGGCCAACGTCCTGACTTTC. Translated: CASSLLGGANVLTF.

J is TRBJ2-2 and V is TRBV28; either TRBD1 or TRBD2 may fit D (6 bases each). V was trimmed by 6 bases and J by 4 bases, leaving 18 bases between them. From germline, CDR1 is MDHEN and CDR2 SYDVKM. The CDR3 covers 16 residues. CDR3 sequence reads: CASSSFGRGGTGELFF. In DNA form, the CDR3 reads TGTGCCAGCAGCTCATTCGGGAGAGGGGGCACCGGGGAGCTGTTTTTT.